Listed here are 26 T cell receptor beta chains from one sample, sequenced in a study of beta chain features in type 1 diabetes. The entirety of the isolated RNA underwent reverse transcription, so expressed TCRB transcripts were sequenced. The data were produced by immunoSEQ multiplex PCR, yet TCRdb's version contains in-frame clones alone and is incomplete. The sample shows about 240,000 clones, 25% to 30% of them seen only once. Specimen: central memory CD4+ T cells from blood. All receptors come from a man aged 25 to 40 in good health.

CDR3 nucleotides: TGTGCCACCAAAAGAGGTGGGGTCCGGGGCGAGCAGTACTTC. Its translation: CATKRGGVRGEQYF. The V gene is TRBV19, the J gene TRBJ2-7; possible D gene TRBD2, 5 bases. V dropped 10 bases and J dropped 6 bases, with 22 bases sitting between them. There are 14 residues in the CDR3. The V gene's germline CDR1 is LNHDA and CDR2 SQIVND (reference sequence).

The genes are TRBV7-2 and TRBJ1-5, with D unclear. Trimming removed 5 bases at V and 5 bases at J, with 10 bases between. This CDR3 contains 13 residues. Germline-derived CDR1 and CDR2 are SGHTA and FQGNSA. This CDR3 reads CASSRAPYQPQHF. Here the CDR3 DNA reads TGTGCCAGCAGCCGGGCCCCTTATCAGCCCCAGCATTTT.

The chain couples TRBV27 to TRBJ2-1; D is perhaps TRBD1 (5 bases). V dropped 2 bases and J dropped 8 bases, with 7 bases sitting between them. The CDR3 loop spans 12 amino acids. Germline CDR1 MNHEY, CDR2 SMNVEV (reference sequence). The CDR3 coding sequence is TGTGCCAGCAGTTTAGAAGGGGATGAGCAGTTCTTC. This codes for CASSLEGDEQFF.

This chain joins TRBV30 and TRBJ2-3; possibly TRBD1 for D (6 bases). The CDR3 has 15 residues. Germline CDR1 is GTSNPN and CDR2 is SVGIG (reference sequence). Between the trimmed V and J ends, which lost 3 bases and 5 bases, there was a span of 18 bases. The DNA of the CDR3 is TGTGCCTGGAGCGAAGGCAACCGGGGACAAGATACGCAGTATTTT. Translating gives CAWSEGNRGQDTQYF.

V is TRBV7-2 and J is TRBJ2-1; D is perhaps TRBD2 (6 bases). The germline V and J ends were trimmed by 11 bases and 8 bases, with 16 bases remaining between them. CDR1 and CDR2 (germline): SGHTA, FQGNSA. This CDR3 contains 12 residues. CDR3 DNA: TGTGCCTTCGCGGGGCAGTTCTATGAGCAGTTCTTC. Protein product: CAFAGQFYEQFF. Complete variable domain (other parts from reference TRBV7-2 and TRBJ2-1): GAGVSQSPSNKVTEKGKDVELRCDPISGHTALYWYRQSLGQGLEFLIYFQGNSAPDKSGLPSDRFSAERTGGSVSTLTIQRTQQEDSAVYLCAFAGQFYEQFFGPGTRLTVL.

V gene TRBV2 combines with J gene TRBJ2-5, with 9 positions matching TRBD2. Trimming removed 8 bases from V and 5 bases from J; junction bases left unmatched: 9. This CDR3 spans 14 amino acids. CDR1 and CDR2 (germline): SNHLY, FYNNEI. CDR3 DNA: TGTGCCAGCGTCCGCGGGAGGGCCGCTGAGACCCAGTACTTC. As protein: CASVRGRAAETQYF.

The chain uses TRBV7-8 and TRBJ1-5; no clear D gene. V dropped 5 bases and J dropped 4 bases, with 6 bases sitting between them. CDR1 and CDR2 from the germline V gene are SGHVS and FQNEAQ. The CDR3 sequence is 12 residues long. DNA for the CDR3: TGTGCCAGCAGCCAAATGAATCAGCCCCAGCATTTT. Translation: CASSQMNQPQHF.

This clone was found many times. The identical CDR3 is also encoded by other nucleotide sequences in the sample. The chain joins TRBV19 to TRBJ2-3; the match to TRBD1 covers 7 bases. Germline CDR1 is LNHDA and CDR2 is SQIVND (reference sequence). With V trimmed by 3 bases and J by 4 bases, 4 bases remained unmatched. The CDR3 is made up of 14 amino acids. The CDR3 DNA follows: TGTGCCAGTAGTATCAGACAGGGCTCAGATACGCAGTATTTT. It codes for CASSIRQGSDTQYF.

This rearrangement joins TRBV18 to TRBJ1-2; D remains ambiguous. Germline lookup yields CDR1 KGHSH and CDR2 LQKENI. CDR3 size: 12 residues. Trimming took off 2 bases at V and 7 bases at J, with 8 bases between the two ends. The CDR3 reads CASSPSLGGYTF. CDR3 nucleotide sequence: TGTGCCAGCTCACCATCCCTAGGTGGCTACACCTTC.

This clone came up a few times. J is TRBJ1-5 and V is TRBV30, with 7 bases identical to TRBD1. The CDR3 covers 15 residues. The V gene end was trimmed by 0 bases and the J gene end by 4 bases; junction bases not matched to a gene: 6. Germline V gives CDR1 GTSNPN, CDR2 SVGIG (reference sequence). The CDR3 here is CAWSVGTVSNQPQHF. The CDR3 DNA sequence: TGTGCCTGGAGTGTAGGGACAGTCTCAAATCAGCCCCAGCATTTT.

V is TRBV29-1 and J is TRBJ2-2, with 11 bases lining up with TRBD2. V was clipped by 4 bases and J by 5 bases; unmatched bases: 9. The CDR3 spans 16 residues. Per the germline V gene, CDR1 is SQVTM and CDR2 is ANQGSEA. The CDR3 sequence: CSVAIGLAGGTGELFF. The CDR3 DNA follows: TGCAGCGTTGCGATCGGGTTAGCGGGAGGGACCGGGGAGCTGTTTTTT.

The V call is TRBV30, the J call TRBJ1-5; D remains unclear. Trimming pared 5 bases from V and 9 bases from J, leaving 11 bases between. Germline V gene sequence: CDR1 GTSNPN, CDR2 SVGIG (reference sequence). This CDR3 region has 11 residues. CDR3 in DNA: TGTGCCTGGGGCACCCCAGCGCCCCAGCATTTT. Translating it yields CAWGTPAPQHF.

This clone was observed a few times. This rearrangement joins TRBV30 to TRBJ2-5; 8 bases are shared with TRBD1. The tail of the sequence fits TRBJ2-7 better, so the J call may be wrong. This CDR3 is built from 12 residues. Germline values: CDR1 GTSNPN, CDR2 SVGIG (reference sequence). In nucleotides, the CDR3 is TGTGCCTGGGTTCAGGGGGCTTACGAGCAGTACTTC. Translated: CAWVQGAYEQYF.

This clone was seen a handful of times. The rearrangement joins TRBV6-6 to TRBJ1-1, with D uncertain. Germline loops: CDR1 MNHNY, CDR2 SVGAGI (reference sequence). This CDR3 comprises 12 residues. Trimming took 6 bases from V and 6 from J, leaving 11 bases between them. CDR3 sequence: CASSSFIPEAFF. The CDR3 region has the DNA TGTGCCAGCAGCTCCTTCATCCCTGAAGCTTTCTTT.

DNA for the CDR3: TGTGCCAGCAGCAAAGGGACAGGGGGCGGCCACGAGCAGTACTTC. It codes for CASSKGTGGGHEQYF. The chain uses TRBV28 and TRBJ2-7; 12 bases are shared with TRBD1. V was pared by 6 bases and J by 5 bases, with 8 bases of the junction left unmatched. Germline-derived CDR1 and CDR2 are MDHEN and SYDVKM. The CDR3 totals 15 residues.

The CDR3 sequence: CSVEDTGGPYEQYF. The CDR3 nucleotides read TGCAGCGTTGAAGATACTGGCGGACCCTACGAGCAGTACTTC. The chain links TRBV29-1 to TRBJ2-7; D is unresolved. Trimming pared 0 bases from V and 2 bases from J, leaving 11 bases between. The CDR3 spans 14 residues. The germline gives CDR1 SQVTM, CDR2 ANQGSEA.

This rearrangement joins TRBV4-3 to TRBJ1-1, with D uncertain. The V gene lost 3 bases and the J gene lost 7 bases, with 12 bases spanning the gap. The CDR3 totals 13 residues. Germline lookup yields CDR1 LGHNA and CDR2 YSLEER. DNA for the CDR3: TGCGCCAGCAGCCACCCACTTTCAGATGAAGCTTTCTTT. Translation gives CASSHPLSDEAFF.

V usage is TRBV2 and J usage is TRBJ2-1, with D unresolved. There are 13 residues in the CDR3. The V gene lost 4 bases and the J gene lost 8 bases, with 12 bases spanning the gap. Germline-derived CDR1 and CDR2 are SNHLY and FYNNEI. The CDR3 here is CASSVSASYEQFF. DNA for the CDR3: TGTGCCAGCAGTGTATCCGCTAGTTATGAGCAGTTCTTC.

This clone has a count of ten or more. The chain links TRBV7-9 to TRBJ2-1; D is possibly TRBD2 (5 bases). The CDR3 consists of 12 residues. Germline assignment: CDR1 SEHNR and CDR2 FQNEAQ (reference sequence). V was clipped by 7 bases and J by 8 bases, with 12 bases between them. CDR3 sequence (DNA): TGTGCCAGCACCGTGGGGAGCGATGAGCAGTTCTTC. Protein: CASTVGSDEQFF.

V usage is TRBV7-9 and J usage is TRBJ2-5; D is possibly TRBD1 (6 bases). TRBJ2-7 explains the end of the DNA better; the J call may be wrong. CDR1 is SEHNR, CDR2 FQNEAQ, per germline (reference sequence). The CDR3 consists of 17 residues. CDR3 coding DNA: TGTGCCAGCAGCTTAGAAGTAACAGGGAGCACTCCAAACGAGCAGTACTTC. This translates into CASSLEVTGSTPNEQYF.

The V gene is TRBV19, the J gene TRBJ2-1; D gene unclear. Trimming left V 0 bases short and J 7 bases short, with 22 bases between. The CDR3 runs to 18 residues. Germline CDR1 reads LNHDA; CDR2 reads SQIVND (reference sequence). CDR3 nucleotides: TGTGCCAGTAGTATAGATCTATGGACGGCGTCTGGAGCGAATGAGCAGTTCTTC. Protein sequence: CASSIDLWTASGANEQFF.

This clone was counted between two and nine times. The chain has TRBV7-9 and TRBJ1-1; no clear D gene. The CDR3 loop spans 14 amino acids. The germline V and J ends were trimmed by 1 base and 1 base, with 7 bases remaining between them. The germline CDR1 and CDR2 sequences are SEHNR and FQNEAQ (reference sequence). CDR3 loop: CASSLEVWNTEAFF. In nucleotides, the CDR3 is TGTGCCAGCAGCTTAGAGGTGTGGAACACTGAAGCTTTCTTT.

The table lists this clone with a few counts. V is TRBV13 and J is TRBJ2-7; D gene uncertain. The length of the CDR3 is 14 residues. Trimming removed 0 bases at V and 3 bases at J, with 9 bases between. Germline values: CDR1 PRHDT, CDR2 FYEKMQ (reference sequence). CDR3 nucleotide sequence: TGTGCCAGCAGCTTAGGCCGACTGATCTACGAGCAGTACTTC. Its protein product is CASSLGRLIYEQYF.

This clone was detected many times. The CDR3 DNA is TGTGCCATCAGTGAAGGGGACAGAGCCAACTATGGCTACACCTTC. This sequence encodes CAISEGDRANYGYTF. The V and J genes are TRBV10-3 and TRBJ1-2; TRBD1 matches at 7 bases. Germline trimming cut 3 bases from V and 2 bases from J; bases unmatched to any gene: 6. CDR1 is ENHRY, CDR2 SYGVKD, per germline. CDR3 size: 15 residues.

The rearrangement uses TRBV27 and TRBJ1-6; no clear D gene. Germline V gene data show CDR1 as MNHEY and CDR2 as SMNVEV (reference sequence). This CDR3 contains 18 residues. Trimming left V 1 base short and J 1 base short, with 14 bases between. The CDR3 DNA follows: TGTGCCAGCAGTTTATGGGCCCCCGACACGTCCTATAATTCACCCCTCCACTTT. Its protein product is CASSLWAPDTSYNSPLHF.

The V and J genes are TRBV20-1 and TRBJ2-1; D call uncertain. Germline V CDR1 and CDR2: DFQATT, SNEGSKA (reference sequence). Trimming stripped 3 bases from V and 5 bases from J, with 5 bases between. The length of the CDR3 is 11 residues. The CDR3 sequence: CSARLNNEQFF. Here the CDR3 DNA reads TGCAGTGCTAGGTTGAACAATGAGCAGTTCTTC.